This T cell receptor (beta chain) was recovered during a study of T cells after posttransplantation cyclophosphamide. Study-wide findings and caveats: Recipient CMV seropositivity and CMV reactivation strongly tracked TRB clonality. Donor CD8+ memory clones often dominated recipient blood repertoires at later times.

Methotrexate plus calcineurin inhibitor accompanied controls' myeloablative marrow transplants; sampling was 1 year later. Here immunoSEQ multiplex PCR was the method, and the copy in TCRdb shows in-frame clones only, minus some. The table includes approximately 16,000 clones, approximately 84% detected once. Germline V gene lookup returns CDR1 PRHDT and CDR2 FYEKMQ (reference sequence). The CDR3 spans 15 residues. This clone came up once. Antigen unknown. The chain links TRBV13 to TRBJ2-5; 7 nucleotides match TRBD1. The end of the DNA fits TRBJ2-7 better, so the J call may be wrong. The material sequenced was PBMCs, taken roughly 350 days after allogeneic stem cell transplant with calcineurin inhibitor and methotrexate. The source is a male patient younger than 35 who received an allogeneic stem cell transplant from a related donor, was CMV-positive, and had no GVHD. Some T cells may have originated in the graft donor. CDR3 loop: CASSSRQGSTYEQYF. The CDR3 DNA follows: TGTGCCAGCAGCTCCCGACAGGGAAGCACCTACGAGCAGTACTTC.